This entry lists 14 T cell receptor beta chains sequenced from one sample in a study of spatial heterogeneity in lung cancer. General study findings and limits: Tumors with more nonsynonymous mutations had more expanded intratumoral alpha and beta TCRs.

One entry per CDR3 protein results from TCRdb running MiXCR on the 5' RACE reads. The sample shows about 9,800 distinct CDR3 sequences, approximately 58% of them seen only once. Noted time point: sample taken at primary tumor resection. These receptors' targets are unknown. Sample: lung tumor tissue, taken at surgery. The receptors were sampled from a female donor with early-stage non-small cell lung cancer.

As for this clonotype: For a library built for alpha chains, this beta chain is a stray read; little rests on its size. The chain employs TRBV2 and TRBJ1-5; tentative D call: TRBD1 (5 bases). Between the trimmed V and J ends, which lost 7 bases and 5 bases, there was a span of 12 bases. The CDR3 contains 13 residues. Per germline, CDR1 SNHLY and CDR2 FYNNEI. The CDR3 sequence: CASKGRGDQPQHF. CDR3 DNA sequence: TGTGCCAGCAAGGGGAGGGGAGATCAGCCCCAGCATTTT.

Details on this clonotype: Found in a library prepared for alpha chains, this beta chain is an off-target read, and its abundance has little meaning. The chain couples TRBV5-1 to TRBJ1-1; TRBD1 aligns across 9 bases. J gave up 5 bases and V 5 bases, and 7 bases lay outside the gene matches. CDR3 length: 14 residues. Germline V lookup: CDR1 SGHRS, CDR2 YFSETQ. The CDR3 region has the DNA TGCGCCAGCAGGAGGGGACAGGGAGAGACTGAAGCTTTCTTT. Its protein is CASRRGQGETEAFF.

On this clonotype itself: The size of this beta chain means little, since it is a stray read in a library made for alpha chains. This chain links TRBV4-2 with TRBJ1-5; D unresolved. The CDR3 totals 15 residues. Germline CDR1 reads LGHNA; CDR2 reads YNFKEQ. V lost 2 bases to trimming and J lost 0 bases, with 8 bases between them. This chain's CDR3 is CASSQFSDSNQPQHF. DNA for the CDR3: TGTGCCAGCAGCCAATTCAGTGATAGCAATCAGCCCCAGCATTTT.

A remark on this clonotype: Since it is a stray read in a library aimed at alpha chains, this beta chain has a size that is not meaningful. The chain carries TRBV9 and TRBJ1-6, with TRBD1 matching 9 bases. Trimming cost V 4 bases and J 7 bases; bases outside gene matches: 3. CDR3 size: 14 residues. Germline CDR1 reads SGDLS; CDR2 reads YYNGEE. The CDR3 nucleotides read TGTGCCAGCAGCCCTGACAGGGGGAATTCACCCCTCCACTTT. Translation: CASSPDRGNSPLHF.

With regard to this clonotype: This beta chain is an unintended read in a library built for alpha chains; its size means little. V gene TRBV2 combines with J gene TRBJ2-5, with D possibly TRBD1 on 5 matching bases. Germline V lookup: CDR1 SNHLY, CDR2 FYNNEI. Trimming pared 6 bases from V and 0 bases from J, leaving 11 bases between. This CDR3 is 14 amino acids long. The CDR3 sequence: CASRSDRNQETQYF. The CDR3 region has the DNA TGTGCCAGCAGGTCTGACAGAAACCAAGAGACCCAGTACTTC. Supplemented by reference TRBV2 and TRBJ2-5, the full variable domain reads EPEVTQTPSHQVTQMGQEVILRCVPISNHLYFYWYRQILGQKVEFLVSFYNNEISEKSEIFDDQFSVERPDGSNFTLKIRSTKLEDSAMYFCASRSDRNQETQYFGPGTRLLVL.

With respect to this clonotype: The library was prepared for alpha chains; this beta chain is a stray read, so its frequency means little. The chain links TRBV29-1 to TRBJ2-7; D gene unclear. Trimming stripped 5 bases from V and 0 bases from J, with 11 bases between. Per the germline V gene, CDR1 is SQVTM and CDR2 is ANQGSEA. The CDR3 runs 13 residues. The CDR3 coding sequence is TGCAGCGTTCGCCCGGACGTCTCCTACGAGCAGTACTTC. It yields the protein CSVRPDVSYEQYF.

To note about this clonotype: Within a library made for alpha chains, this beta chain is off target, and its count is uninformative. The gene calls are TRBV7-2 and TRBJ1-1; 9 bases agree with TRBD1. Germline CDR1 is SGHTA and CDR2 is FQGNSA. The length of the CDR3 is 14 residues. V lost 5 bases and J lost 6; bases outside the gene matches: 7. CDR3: CASSIGGTGSEAFF. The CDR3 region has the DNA TGTGCCAGCAGCATCGGCGGGACAGGGTCTGAAGCTTTCTTT.

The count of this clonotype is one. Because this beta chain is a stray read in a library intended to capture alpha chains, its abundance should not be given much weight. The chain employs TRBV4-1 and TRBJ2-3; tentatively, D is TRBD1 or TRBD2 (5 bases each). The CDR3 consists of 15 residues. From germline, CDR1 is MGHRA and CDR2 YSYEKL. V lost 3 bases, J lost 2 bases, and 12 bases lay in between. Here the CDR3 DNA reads TGCGCCAGCAGCCAGCTTCGGGGCCTCACAGATACGCAGTATTTT. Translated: CASSQLRGLTDTQYF.

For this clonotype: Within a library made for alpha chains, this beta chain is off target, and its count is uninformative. CDR3 protein: CASSPTVNTEAFF. The DNA of the CDR3 is TGTGCCAGCAGCCCGACAGTGAACACTGAAGCTTTCTTT. J is TRBJ1-1 and V is TRBV7-3; possibly TRBD1 for D (5 bases). Trimming shortened V by 5 bases and J by 0 bases, and 7 bases separated the two germline ends. CDR1 and CDR2 from the germline V gene are SGHTA and FQGTGA. CDR3 size: 13 residues.

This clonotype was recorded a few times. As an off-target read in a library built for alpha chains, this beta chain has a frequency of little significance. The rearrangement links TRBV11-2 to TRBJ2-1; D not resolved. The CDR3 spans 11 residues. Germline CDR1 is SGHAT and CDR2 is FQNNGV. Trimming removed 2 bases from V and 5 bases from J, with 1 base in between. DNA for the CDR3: TGTGCCAGCAGCTTACACAATGAGCAGTTCTTC. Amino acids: CASSLHNEQFF. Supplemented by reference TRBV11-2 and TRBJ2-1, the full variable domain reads EAGVAQSPRYKIIEKRQSVAFWCNPISGHATLYWYQQILGQGPKLLIQFQNNGVVDDSQLPKDRFSAERLKGVDSTLKIQPAKLEDSAVYLCASSLHNEQFFGPGTRLTVL.

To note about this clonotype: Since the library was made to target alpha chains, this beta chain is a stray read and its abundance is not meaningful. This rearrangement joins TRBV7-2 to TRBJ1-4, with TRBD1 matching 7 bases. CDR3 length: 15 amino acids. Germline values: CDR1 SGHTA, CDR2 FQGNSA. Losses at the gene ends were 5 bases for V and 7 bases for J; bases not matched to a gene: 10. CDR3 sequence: CASSAAGGWGEKLFF. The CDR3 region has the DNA TGTGCCAGCAGCGCGGCAGGGGGTTGGGGTGAAAAACTGTTTTTT.

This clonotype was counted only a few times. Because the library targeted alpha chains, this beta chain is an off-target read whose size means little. CDR3 region: CASSLAGGARYYYNEQFF. CDR3 DNA sequence: TGTGCCAGCAGCTTAGCCGGGGGGGCCCGGTACTACTACAATGAGCAGTTCTTC. The chain combines TRBV7-8 with TRBJ2-1; 8 bases are shared with TRBD2. With 0 bases clipped from V and 3 bases from J, the junction kept 10 bases outside the gene matches. Looked up from germline, CDR1 is SGHVS and CDR2 is FQNEAQ. This CDR3 has 18 residues.

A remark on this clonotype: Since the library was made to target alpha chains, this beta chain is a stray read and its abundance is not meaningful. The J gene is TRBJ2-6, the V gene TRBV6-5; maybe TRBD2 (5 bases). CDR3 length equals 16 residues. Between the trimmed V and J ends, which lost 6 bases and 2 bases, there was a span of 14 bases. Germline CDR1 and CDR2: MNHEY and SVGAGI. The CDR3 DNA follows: TGTGCCAGCAGCCCCATTCGGGGAGCTGGGGCCAACGTCCTGACTTTC. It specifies CASSPIRGAGANVLTF.

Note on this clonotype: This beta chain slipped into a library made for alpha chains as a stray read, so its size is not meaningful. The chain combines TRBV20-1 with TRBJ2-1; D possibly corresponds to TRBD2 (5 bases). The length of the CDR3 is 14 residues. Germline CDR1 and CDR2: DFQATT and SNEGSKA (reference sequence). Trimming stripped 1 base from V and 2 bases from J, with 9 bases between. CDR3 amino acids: CSARGSVTYNEQFF. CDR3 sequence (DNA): TGCAGTGCTAGAGGTAGCGTAACCTACAATGAGCAGTTCTTC.